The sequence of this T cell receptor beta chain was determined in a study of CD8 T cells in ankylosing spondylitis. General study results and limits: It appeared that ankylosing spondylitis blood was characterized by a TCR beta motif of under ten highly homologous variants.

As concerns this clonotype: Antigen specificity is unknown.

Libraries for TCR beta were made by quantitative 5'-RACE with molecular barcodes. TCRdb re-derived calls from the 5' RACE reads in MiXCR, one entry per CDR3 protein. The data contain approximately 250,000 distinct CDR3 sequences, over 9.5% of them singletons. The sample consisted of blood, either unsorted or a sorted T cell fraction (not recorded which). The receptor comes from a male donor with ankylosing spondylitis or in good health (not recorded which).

The CDR3 DNA is TGCAGTGCTAGAGGTAGCGGCCCCTCGTGGGTTGATACGCAGTATTTT. It codes for CSARGSGPSWVDTQYF. This chain links TRBV20-1 with TRBJ2-3; D possibly corresponds to TRBD2 (6 bases). Looked up from germline, CDR1 is DFQATT and CDR2 is SNEGSKA (reference sequence). This CDR3 is built from 16 residues. V dropped 1 base and J dropped 6 bases, with 20 bases sitting between them.